Sequencing of this TCR beta chain was carried out in a study of blood T cell repertoires in COVID-19. CDR1 is SEHNR and CDR2 is FQNEAQ in the germline V gene (reference sequence). The CDR3 spans 14 residues. V lost 5 bases and J lost 0, with 11 bases in between. Under the authors' procedure: Estimates of nucleated cell counts were drawn from the amplification of reference gene primers. Sequenced by immunoSEQ multiplex PCR; TCRdb stores in-frame clones only, minus some. V, J and clone size reflect that table, while D and trimming were determined from the DNA. Counted here are fewer than 200,000 clones, under 85% occurring once; the ten biggest clones make up roughly 7.5%. Enrolled during active infection, Seattle patients were then followed longitudinally.

The clonotype was recovered from a woman aged 70-85 years with COVID-19, enrolled during active disease. What was sequenced was peripheral blood. The chain links TRBV7-9 to TRBJ2-7; D uncertain. The CDR3 nucleotides are TGTGCCAGCAGCCTGCAAGAGGCCTCCTACGAGCAGTACTTC. Translation: CASSLQEASYEQYF.